The 15 T cell receptor beta chains in this list originate from one sample, sequenced in a study of T-cell reconstitution after alpha-beta-depleted transplantation in children. TCRbeta library preparation incorporated unique molecular identifiers. From the PCR reads, TCRdb called clonotypes with MiXCR, one entry per CDR3 protein. The profile shows around 120,000 distinct CDR3 sequences, about 21% of them singletons. This material consisted of PBMCs, mostly from graft donor cells, taken 180 days after TCRalphabeta/CD19-depleted stem cell transplant. These receptors were obtained from a male patient under 10 years old who had a stem cell transplant for chronic granulomatous disease, so the T cells may come from the graft donor.

The chain has TRBV12-3 or TRBV12-4 and TRBJ1-4; possible D gene TRBD1, 5 bases. Trimming took 1 base from V and 5 from J, leaving 11 bases between them. There are 15 residues in the CDR3. For the CDR3, the DNA is TGTGCCAGCAGTTTAGATGGCAGGGCGAATGAAAAACTGTTTTTT. Protein product: CASSLDGRANEKLFF.

This clonotype was recorded at least ten times. The chain recombines TRBV12-3 or TRBV12-4 with TRBJ2-6, with 7 bases fitting TRBD1. The CDR3 runs 17 residues. Trimming cost V 7 bases and J 1 base; bases outside gene matches: 10. CDR3 nucleotides: TGTGCCAGCACCCGAAACAGGGGCGGGTCTGGGGCCAACGTCCTGACTTTC. Translating gives CASTRNRGGSGANVLTF.

This clonotype was counted ten times or more. The rearrangement links TRBV5-1 to TRBJ2-7, with 7 bases lining up with TRBD1. CDR1 SGHRS and CDR2 YFSETQ come from the germline V gene. CDR3 length equals 15 residues. Germline trimming cut 3 bases from V and 0 bases from J; bases unmatched to any gene: 6. CDR3 bases: TGCGCCAGCAGCTGGGACAGTTTTAGCTCCTACGAGCAGTACTTC. Protein sequence: CASSWDSFSSYEQYF.

CDR3 bases: TGTGCCAGCAGCCAAGATAGTCAGTTCATGAACACTGAAGCTTTCTTT. Its protein product is CASSQDSQFMNTEAFF. The chain recombines TRBV3-1 with TRBJ1-1; D call uncertain. V shed 0 bases and J shed 0 bases, with 11 bases lying between them. The germline gives CDR1 LGHDT, CDR2 YNNKEL (reference sequence). This CDR3 has 16 residues.

This clonotype was observed at least ten times. The chain links TRBV6-2 or TRBV6-3 to TRBJ2-2; D is uncertain. The germline gives CDR1 MNHEY, CDR2 SVGEGT. The CDR3 runs to 13 residues. The ends were cut back, 5 bases at V and 5 bases at J, with 9 bases in the middle. CDR3 protein: CASSGRDTGELFF. CDR3 DNA sequence: TGTGCCAGCAGTGGCCGTGATACCGGGGAGCTGTTTTTT.

This clonotype was observed at least ten times. The chain recombines TRBV20-1 with TRBJ2-1; 13 nucleotides line up with TRBD2. Germline CDR1 DFQATT, CDR2 SNEGSKA (reference sequence). J was trimmed by 8 bases and V by 4 bases; bases with no gene match: 5. This CDR3 has 14 residues. The CDR3 nucleotides read TGCAGTGCTATTACTAGCGGGAGGGCTCATGAGCAGTTCTTC. It is translated as CSAITSGRAHEQFF.

The V call is TRBV25-1, the J call TRBJ2-1; 8 nucleotides match TRBD2. The CDR3 extends over 17 amino acids. CDR1 MGHDK and CDR2 SYGVNS come from the germline V gene. Trimming took 0 bases from V and 2 from J; bases not matched to a gene: 6. Written as DNA, the CDR3 is TGTGCCAGCAGTGAATATCAAGCGGGGGACGCCTACAATGAGCAGTTCTTC. Translation gives CASSEYQAGDAYNEQFF.

This clonotype was recorded at least ten times. This chain links TRBV6-5 with TRBJ2-3; D might be TRBD1 or TRBD2, each matching 5 bases. The CDR3 is 16 residues long. The germline V and J ends were trimmed by 1 base and 8 bases, with 19 bases remaining between them. Germline assignment: CDR1 MNHEY and CDR2 SVGAGI. CDR3 sequence: CASSYFKSEGLSTQYF. The DNA for the CDR3 is TGTGCCAGCAGTTACTTCAAAAGTGAGGGGCTATCTACGCAGTATTTT.

This clonotype appeared many times. This chain links TRBV20-1 with TRBJ2-1; TRBD2 agrees at 10 bases. CDR1 and CDR2 (germline): DFQATT, SNEGSKA (reference sequence). The CDR3 length is 14 residues. Losses at the gene ends were 6 bases for V and 3 bases for J; bases not matched to a gene: 5. The CDR3 sequence is CSARKREGYNEQFF. The CDR3 bases are TGCAGTGCCCGAAAGCGGGAGGGCTACAATGAGCAGTTCTTC.

V usage is TRBV12-3 or TRBV12-4 and J usage is TRBJ2-3; 8 positions agree with TRBD1. V shed 3 bases, J shed 1 base, and the junction held 6 bases outside the gene matches. The CDR3 runs to 16 residues. This chain's CDR3 is CASSFVRGLGTDTQYF. CDR3 sequence (DNA): TGTGCCAGCAGTTTCGTCAGGGGGCTTGGCACAGATACGCAGTATTTT.

At least ten counts were recorded for this clonotype. This rearrangement joins TRBV20-1 to TRBJ2-3, with 12 bases that match TRBD2. CDR1 is DFQATT, CDR2 SNEGSKA, per germline (reference sequence). Germline trimming cut 3 bases from V and 0 bases from J; bases unmatched to any gene: 4. This CDR3 has 16 residues. As DNA, the CDR3 is TGCAGTGCTAGGATACTAGCGGGGGGAAGCACAGATACGCAGTATTTT. Protein sequence: CSARILAGGSTDTQYF.

This clonotype was seen repeatedly, ten times or more. The CDR3 DNA sequence: TGTGCCAGCAGTGACACAGGTTATCAGCCCCAGCATTTT. Its translation: CASSDTGYQPQHF. The chain uses TRBV27 and TRBJ1-5, with a tentative D call TRBD1 (5 bases). This CDR3 is built from 13 residues. Trimming pared 5 bases from V and 5 bases from J, leaving 10 bases between. Germline-derived CDR1 and CDR2 are MNHEY and SMNVEV (reference sequence).

The chain is built from TRBV5-5 and TRBJ1-2; D gene ambiguous. This CDR3 is built from 13 residues. Germline V gives CDR1 SGHKS, CDR2 YYEKEE (reference sequence). V lost 1 base and J 8 bases, leaving 12 bases between the germline ends. This CDR3 reads CASSLYIARGYTF. DNA of the CDR3: TGTGCCAGCAGCTTGTACATCGCTCGGGGCTACACCTTC.

A few counts support this clonotype. The CDR3, as DNA: TGTGCCAGCGCCTTCGGGGAGACCCAGTACTTC. Translating it yields CASAFGETQYF. The chain combines TRBV6-5 with TRBJ2-5; no clear D gene. Per germline, CDR1 MNHEY and CDR2 SVGAGI. This CDR3 has 11 residues. The V and J ends lost 8 bases and 5 bases respectively, with 9 bases between them.

This clonotype was observed at least ten times. V usage is TRBV20-1 and J usage is TRBJ2-1; D is unclear. V was trimmed by 1 base and J by 3 bases, leaving 7 bases between them. Germline CDR1 is DFQATT and CDR2 is SNEGSKA (reference sequence). The CDR3 length is 13 residues. The CDR3 DNA reads as TGCAGTGCTAGAGGCCCTGACTACAATGAGCAGTTCTTC. Translation gives CSARGPDYNEQFF.